This TCR beta chain emerged from a study of response to subunit inactivated influenza vaccine. On this clonotype: Its antigen is unknown.

Broader study findings: Each seasonal influenza vaccination recruits few new T cells, the authors suggested.

TCRdb processed the RT-PCR reads anew with MiXCR; each CDR3 protein has one entry. This repertoire shows hundreds of thousands of distinct CDR3 sequences, around 13% found once; its top ten account for 7.6%. The CDR3 is 14 residues long. The germline V gene encodes CDR1 LGHDT and CDR2 YNNKEL (reference sequence). V was shortened by 4 bases and J by 0 bases, with 6 bases between the two germline ends. The TCR sequence derives from a man in his forties or fifties who received an inactivated influenza vaccine. This material consisted of PBMCs from blood, taken 14 to 15 days before vaccination. The rearrangement links TRBV3-1 to TRBJ2-2, with D unclear. For the CDR3, the DNA is TGTGCCAGCAGCCCCGTAGCGAACACCGGGGAGCTGTTTTTT. This encodes CASSPVANTGELFF.